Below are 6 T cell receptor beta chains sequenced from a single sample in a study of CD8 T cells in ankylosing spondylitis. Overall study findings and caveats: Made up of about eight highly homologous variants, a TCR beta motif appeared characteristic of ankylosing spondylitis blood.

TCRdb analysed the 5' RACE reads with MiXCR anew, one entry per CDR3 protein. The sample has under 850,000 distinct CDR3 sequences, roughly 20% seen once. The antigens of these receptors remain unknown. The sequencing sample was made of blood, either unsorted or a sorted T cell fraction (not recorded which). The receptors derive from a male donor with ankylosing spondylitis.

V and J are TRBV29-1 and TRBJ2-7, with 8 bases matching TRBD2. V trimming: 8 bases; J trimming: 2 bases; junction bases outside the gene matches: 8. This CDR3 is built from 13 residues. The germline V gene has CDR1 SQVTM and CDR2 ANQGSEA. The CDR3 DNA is TGCAGCCCCCCGGGGGGGGCCCCCTACGAGCAGTACTTC. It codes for CSPPGGAPYEQYF.

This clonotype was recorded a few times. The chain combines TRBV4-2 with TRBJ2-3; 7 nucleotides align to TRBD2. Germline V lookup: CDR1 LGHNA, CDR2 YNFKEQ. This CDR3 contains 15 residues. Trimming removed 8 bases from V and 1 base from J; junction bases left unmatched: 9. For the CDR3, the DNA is TGTGCCAGCGGGTTGGCGGGGGTAGGCACAGATACGCAGTATTTT. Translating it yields CASGLAGVGTDTQYF.

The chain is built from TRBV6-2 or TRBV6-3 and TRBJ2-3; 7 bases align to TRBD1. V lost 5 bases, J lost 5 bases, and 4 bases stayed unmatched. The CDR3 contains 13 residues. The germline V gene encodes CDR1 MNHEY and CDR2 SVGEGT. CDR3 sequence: CASSRQGGDTQYF. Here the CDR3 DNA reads TGTGCCAGCAGTAGACAGGGTGGAGATACGCAGTATTTT.

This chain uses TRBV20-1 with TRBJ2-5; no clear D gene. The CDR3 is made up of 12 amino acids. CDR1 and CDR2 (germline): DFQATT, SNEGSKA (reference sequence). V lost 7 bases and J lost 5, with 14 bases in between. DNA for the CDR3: TGCAGTGTAATGGGGAACGCGGAGACCCAGTACTTC. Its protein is CSVMGNAETQYF.

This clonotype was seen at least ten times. The CDR3, as DNA: TGTGCCAGCAGCTCCCTAGGGAACACCGGGGAGCTGTTTTTT. Translation gives CASSSLGNTGELFF. This sequence joins TRBV5-6 and TRBJ2-2; the D is unclear. Trimming shortened V by 3 bases and J by 1 base, and 7 bases separated the two germline ends. Germline V gene lookup returns CDR1 SGHDT and CDR2 YYEEEE. The CDR3 totals 14 residues.

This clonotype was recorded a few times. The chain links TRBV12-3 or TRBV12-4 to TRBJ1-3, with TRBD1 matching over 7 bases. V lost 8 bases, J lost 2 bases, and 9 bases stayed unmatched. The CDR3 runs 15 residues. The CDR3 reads CASLQTGLPGNTIYF. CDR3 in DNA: TGTGCCAGCCTACAGACAGGGCTGCCTGGAAACACCATATATTTT.